This TCR beta chain came from a study of beta chain features in type 1 diabetes. The CDR3 spans 16 residues. Losses at the gene ends were 3 bases for V and 4 bases for J; bases not matched to a gene: 4. Per the germline V gene, CDR1 is ENHRY and CDR2 is SYGVKD. This clone appeared a few times. Sequencing targeted expressed TCRB transcripts, as all isolated RNA had been reverse transcribed. Generated by immunoSEQ multiplex PCR, the TCRdb table keeps only in-frame clones and is missing some. The data show 330,000 or so clones, 14% seen once. This chain joins TRBV10-3 and TRBJ2-1; 12 positions agree with TRBD2. The sequence derives from a man younger than 45 in good health. Sequencing input: central memory CD4+ T cells from blood. The CDR3 spells CAISDLLAGGYNEQFF. The DNA of the CDR3 is TGTGCCATCAGTGATCTACTAGCGGGGGGTTACAATGAGCAGTTCTTC.